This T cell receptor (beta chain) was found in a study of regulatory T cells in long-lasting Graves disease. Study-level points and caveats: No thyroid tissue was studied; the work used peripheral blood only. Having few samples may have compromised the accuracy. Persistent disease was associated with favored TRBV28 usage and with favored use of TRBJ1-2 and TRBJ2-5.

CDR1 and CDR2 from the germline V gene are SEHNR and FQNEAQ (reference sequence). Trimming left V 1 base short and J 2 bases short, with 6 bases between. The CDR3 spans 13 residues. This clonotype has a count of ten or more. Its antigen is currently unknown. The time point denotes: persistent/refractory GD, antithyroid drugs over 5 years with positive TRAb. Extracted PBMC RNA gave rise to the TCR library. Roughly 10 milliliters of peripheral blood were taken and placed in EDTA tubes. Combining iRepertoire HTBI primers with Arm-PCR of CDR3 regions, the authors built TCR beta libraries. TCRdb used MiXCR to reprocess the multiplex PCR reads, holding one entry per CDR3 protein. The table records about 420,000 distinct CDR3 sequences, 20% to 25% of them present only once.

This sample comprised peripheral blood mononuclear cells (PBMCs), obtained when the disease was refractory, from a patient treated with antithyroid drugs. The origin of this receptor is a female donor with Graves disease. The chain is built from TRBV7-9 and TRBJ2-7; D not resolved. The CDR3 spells CASSLDRTYEQYF. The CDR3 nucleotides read TGTGCCAGCAGCTTAGACAGAACCTACGAGCAGTACTTC.